The clone carrying this T cell receptor beta chain was observed at least ten times. Its antigen is currently unknown. There are 13 residues in the CDR3. The V gene's germline CDR1 is DFQATT and CDR2 SNEGSKA (reference sequence). The junction had 2 bases not matched to a gene; V was cut back by 3 bases and J by 3 bases. Input for naive CD8 libraries was about 18,000 to 1,100,000 sorted cells; the RNA fraction used was 10%, 30% or 50%. The data derive from a study of molecular identifiers for immune sequencing clone quantification. As previously described, bulk TCR libraries were made using listed TCR primers. TCRdb ran MiXCR on the PCR reads and lists one entry per CDR3 protein. The repertoire has 60,000 to 70,000 distinct CDR3 sequences, roughly 18% of them found once; the top ten carry about 1.5%. Study-wide points: Over 99% of CMV-specific effector molecules, but under 1% of naive ones, were in clones above 20 copies. Barcodes shared by identical TCR molecules could lead to underestimated sizes of highly expanded clones.

This chain uses TRBV20-1 with TRBJ2-7; 10 bases map to TRBD1. The TCR sequence derives from a human donor in good health. Some libraries in this study had Jurkat cell RNA spiked in. Sequencing was carried out using naive CD8+ T cells from blood, with Jurkat cell RNA spiked in. As for subset: FACS-sorted CD8+CD4-CCR7+CD45RA+ naive T cells. In DNA, the CDR3 is TGCAGTGCTAGGGGGACAGGGGACTACGAGCAGTACTTC. Translating it yields CSARGTGDYEQYF.